The present TCR beta chain was sequenced within a study of T cells in localized non-small cell lung cancer (dated by TCRdb to about 2020). About the full investigation: The study examined T cell repertoires in 200 to 250 patients with early-stage NSCLC and compared tumors with uninvolved tumor-adjacent lungs. The cohort comprised 236 treatment-naïve NSCLC patients with resected, localized lung tumors. A mean age of roughly 64 years was recorded for the NSCLC patients, of whom some 130 were male and 85 to 110 were female. The full study reports these points: Since the design was exploratory, TCR variables were selected using unadjusted p-values with no false-discovery rate correction. Longer overall survival was associated with higher blood T cell density, whereas shorter survival was associated with higher adjacent-lung clonality. Because multi-region tumor sequencing was not performed, intratumor heterogeneity could not be ruled out. Uninvolved tumor-adjacent lung showed the highest T cell clonality, higher than tumor, which suggests more focused antigenic responses in the uninvolved tumor-adjacent lung. Of the top 100 tumor clones, a median of roughly 60 were detected in paired uninvolved adjacent lung; 28 were also among that lung's top 100.

V was cut back by 0 bases and J by 1 base, leaving a gap of 7 bases between them. The CDR3 starts with the cysteine, ends with the phenylalanine, and has 13 residues. The retained sequence is limited to the CDR3, 39 bases, with the frame set at the first base. Reading the germline V gene (reference sequence) gives CDR1 GTSNPN and CDR2 SVGIG. At diagnosis, peripheral blood, uninvolved tumor-adjacent lung and tumor were collected and were preserved as a mix of fresh-frozen and FFPE material. For TCR repertoire profiling, blood samples were analyzed in the form of peripheral blood mononuclear cells. The immunoSEQ Assay was used to sequence TCR beta CDR3 regions from DNA. The paper's data handling went like this. To compute T cell density, TCR beta template counts were normalized to usable DNA, which was estimated by amplifying housekeeping genes. Using the preseqR package, richness was estimated by extrapolating to 120,000 templates for tissue samples and 400,000 templates for PBMC samples. Clonality was defined by subtracting Pielou's evenness from one. Tissue-enriched TCRs were identified through differential abundance testing performed on productive amino-acid clonotypes, with a minimum total count of 5 and an alpha of 0.1. The Jaccard Index and the Morisita Overlap Index were used to measure how much the repertoires overlapped between compartments. GLIPH clustered TCR beta CDR3s with public tetramer-defined viral CDR3s; viral motifs required at least three viral sequences plus V-gene enrichment. Entries here come from immuneACCESS through TCRdb and include only in-frame sequences with V and J called. Some clones fail to appear in such tables; in the studies checked, an unresolved V gene covers under half of the shortfall, and the cause of the remainder is unknown. V and J calls plus clone size are reproduced from that table; the DNA served to infer D and trimming. The sample records tens of thousands of clones, around 89% of which are singletons. Of the sample, under 25% falls within the top ten clones.

As to this clone: Its antigen specificity is not known. No qualities accompany the bases; no much larger clone lies one base away.

Here the sequenced sample was peripheral blood, taken before any cancer treatment. The chain employs TRBV30 and TRBJ2-7, with the D segment identity uncertain. The clonotype comes from a woman aged 35 to 70 with stage I squamous cell lung carcinoma. The DNA is TGTGCCTGGAGTGTAGGCGGTTCCTACGAGCAGTACTTC. Its protein product is CAWSVGGSYEQYF.